One and the same sample provided the 24 T cell receptor beta chains below, sequenced in a study of CD8 T cells in ankylosing spondylitis. Their antigens remain unidentified. TCRdb fed the 5' RACE reads into MiXCR, producing one record per CDR3 protein. The sample holds about 540,000 distinct CDR3 sequences; 10% to 15% are singletons and the top ten take 6.5% to 7%. General study points: A motif of 8 or 9 highly homologous TCR beta variants was seen as apparently characteristic of ankylosing spondylitis blood.

The sequenced material came from blood, either unsorted or a sorted T cell fraction (not recorded which). The source is a male donor with ankylosing spondylitis.

There are a few counts of this clonotype. J is TRBJ2-1 and V is TRBV24-1, with D perhaps being TRBD1 or TRBD2 (5 bases each). The germline V and J ends were trimmed by 4 bases and 4 bases, with 10 bases remaining between them. The CDR3 totals 14 residues. CDR1 is KGHDR and CDR2 is SFDVKD in the germline V gene. The CDR3 reads CATSERGEYNEQFF. CDR3 bases: TGTGCCACCAGTGAGAGGGGCGAATACAATGAGCAGTTCTTC.

The chain recombines TRBV7-8 with TRBJ1-2; perhaps TRBD1 as D (5 bases). Germline CDR1 reads SGHVS; CDR2 reads FQNEAQ. The CDR3 spans 15 residues. The V end was cut by 5 bases, the J end by 0 bases, with 13 bases between. CDR3 amino acids: CASSPGGVPNYGYTF. For the CDR3, the DNA is TGTGCCAGCAGCCCCGGGGGGGTACCTAACTATGGCTACACCTTC.

This chain connects TRBV15 to TRBJ2-7, with D possibly called TRBD1 or TRBD2 (5 bases each). Trimming pared 0 bases from V and 2 bases from J, leaving 14 bases between. Germline CDR1 reads LNHNV; CDR2 reads YYDKDF (reference sequence). The CDR3 is 16 residues long. CDR3 nucleotide sequence: TGTGCCACCAGCAGAGATTATGGGACGACCGCCTACGAGCAGTACGTC. This sequence encodes CATSRDYGTTAYEQYV.

This clonotype was counted at least ten times. The chain has TRBV6-1 and TRBJ2-2; tentative D call: TRBD2 (5 bases). The germline V gene has CDR1 MNHNS and CDR2 SASEGT. V was clipped by 5 bases and J by 3 bases, with 13 bases between them. The CDR3 spans 15 residues. The CDR3 protein is CASSPRTGYTGELFF. The CDR3 DNA reads as TGTGCCAGCAGTCCCCGGACTGGTTACACCGGGGAGCTGTTTTTT.

There are many counts of this clonotype. This chain connects TRBV12-3 or TRBV12-4 to TRBJ1-3; D unclear. This CDR3 comprises 14 residues. Between the trimmed V and J ends, which lost 5 bases and 0 bases, there was a span of 8 bases. CDR3 DNA: TGTGCCAGCAGTGGTACTATCTCTGGAAACACCATATATTTT. This codes for CASSGTISGNTIYF.

This chain joins TRBV29-1 and TRBJ2-7, with D uncertain. Trimming took 4 bases from V and 1 from J, leaving 8 bases between them. Germline CDR1 and CDR2: SQVTM and ANQGSEA. This CDR3 contains 12 residues. This chain's CDR3 is CSVAEISYEQYF. CDR3 nucleotides: TGCAGCGTTGCTGAGATTTCCTACGAGCAGTACTTC.

The CDR3 nucleotides read TGTGCCAGCAGCGTAGAGGGGGGGTCTAGTGAGCAGTTCTTC. Protein product: CASSVEGGSSEQFF. This chain links TRBV9 with TRBJ2-1, with a tentative D call TRBD2 (7 bases). The CDR3 extends over 14 amino acids. V lost 0 bases and J lost 9, with 13 bases in between. Germline assignment: CDR1 SGDLS and CDR2 YYNGEE.

The table lists this clonotype with a few counts. The chain carries TRBV12-3 or TRBV12-4 and TRBJ1-4; no reliable D call. The germline V and J ends were trimmed by 3 bases and 8 bases, with 13 bases remaining between them. The CDR3 extends over 14 amino acids. The CDR3 DNA sequence: TGTGCCAGCAGTTTTCGCGGCAATAGAGAAAAACTGTTTTTT. This gives the protein CASSFRGNREKLFF.

This clonotype has only a few counts. Germline is not matched at one junction end, which may reflect a read error. V is TRBV20-1 and J is TRBJ2-1, with 7 positions matching TRBD2. This CDR3 contains 17 residues. Germline CDR1 and CDR2: DFQATT and SNEGSKA (reference sequence). Here the CDR3 DNA reads TGCTGTGCCAGAGAGATGGGAGGGCCGGTTTCCTACAATGAGCAGTTCTTC. Translated: CCAREMGGPVSYNEQFF.

This clonotype was counted between two and nine times. The chain combines TRBV11-2 with TRBJ1-1; D perhaps matches TRBD1 (5 bases). Trimming took 5 bases from V and 1 from J, leaving 14 bases between them. The CDR3 contains 15 residues. Germline assignment: CDR1 SGHAT and CDR2 FQNNGV. CDR3 nucleotides: TGTGCCAGCAGCCCCACGAGACAGACGAACACTGAAGCTTTCTTT. Protein: CASSPTRQTNTEAFF.

This clonotype has just a few counts. The CDR3 DNA reads TGTGCCAGCAGTTTAGAGGCCGGGGGCTTTGGCGGGGAGCTGTTTTTT. Residues: CASSLEAGGFGGELFF. The chain couples TRBV12-3 or TRBV12-4 to TRBJ2-2, with D tentatively TRBD1 or TRBD2 (6 bases each). This CDR3 spans 16 amino acids. V was cut by 1 base and J by 7 bases, with 16 bases left in between.

The chain joins TRBV9 to TRBJ1-4, with D unclear. Trimming removed 3 bases from V and 6 bases from J, with 12 bases in between. Germline assignment: CDR1 SGDLS and CDR2 YYNGEE. The CDR3 sequence is 14 residues long. The CDR3 region is CASSARTGHEKLFF. CDR3 bases: TGTGCCAGCAGCGCGAGAACGGGTCATGAAAAACTGTTTTTT.

At least ten counts were recorded for this clonotype. The chain uses TRBV5-1 and TRBJ2-6; D call uncertain. Germline V gene data show CDR1 as SGHRS and CDR2 as YFSETQ. The CDR3 has 16 amino acids. Between the trimmed V and J ends, which lost 0 bases and 0 bases, there was a span of 7 bases. The CDR3 reads CASSLDGISGANVLTF. The CDR3, as DNA: TGCGCCAGCAGCTTGGACGGAATCTCTGGGGCCAACGTCCTGACTTTC.

J is TRBJ1-6 and V is TRBV27, with TRBD1 matching over 7 bases. The CDR3 has 16 residues. Losses at the gene ends were 6 bases for V and 0 bases for J; bases not matched to a gene: 5. From germline, CDR1 is MNHEY and CDR2 SMNVEV (reference sequence). This CDR3 is CASRDRFSSYNSPLHF. CDR3 sequence (DNA): TGTGCCAGCAGGGACAGGTTCAGCTCCTATAATTCACCCCTCCACTTT.

This chain connects TRBV11-2 to TRBJ1-2; D possibly corresponds to TRBD1 (5 bases). The germline CDR1 and CDR2 sequences are SGHAT and FQNNGV. The CDR3 is 17 amino acids. V was trimmed by 3 bases and J by 5 bases, leaving 22 bases between them. CDR3 DNA: TGTGCCAGCAGCTTTTGGGATGACAGTCCACGGGGGTATGGCTACACCTTC. Translation: CASSFWDDSPRGYGYTF. Looking up the rest from reference TRBV11-2 and TRBJ1-2 gives the full variable domain: EAGVAQSPRYKIIEKRQSVAFWCNPISGHATLYWYQQILGQGPKLLIQFQNNGVVDDSQLPKDRFSAERLKGVDSTLKIQPAKLEDSAVYLCASSFWDDSPRGYGYTFGSGTRLTVV.

The genes are TRBV5-1 and TRBJ1-1; D gene ambiguous. The length of the CDR3 is 15 residues. V lost 4 bases and J 0 bases, leaving 13 bases between the germline ends. Germline assignment: CDR1 SGHRS and CDR2 YFSETQ. The CDR3 loop reads CASSPRPTMNTEAFF. In DNA form, the CDR3 reads TGCGCCAGCAGCCCCCGCCCCACAATGAACACTGAAGCTTTCTTT.

This clonotype was observed at least ten times. This sequence joins TRBV5-1 and TRBJ2-7; D possibly corresponds to TRBD2 (5 bases). The germline CDR1 and CDR2 sequences are SGHRS and YFSETQ. The CDR3 has 15 amino acids. The germline V and J ends were trimmed by 4 bases and 3 bases, with 17 bases remaining between them. The CDR3 nucleotides read TGCGCCAGCAGCGGGAGAGACGTGGGAGACTACGAGCAGTACTTC. Encoded protein: CASSGRDVGDYEQYF.

The table lists this clonotype with a few counts. The V gene is TRBV27, the J gene TRBJ1-1; perhaps TRBD1 as D (5 bases). This CDR3 region has 15 residues. The germline V gene has CDR1 MNHEY and CDR2 SMNVEV (reference sequence). V was clipped by 0 bases and J by 5 bases, with 13 bases between them. The CDR3 loop reads CASSLSFEGRTEAFF. CDR3 DNA: TGTGCCAGCAGTTTATCTTTCGAGGGGAGGACTGAAGCTTTCTTT.

This clonotype was counted many times. This chain uses TRBV12-3 or TRBV12-4 with TRBJ2-5; maybe TRBD2 (7 bases). The CDR3 runs to 17 residues. V dropped 4 bases and J dropped 1 base, with 19 bases sitting between them. The CDR3 nucleotides read TGTGCCAGCAGTTCCGCGGGGGAGGGGGGGTCCCAAGAGACCCAGTACTTC. Protein product: CASSSAGEGGSQETQYF.

The V call is TRBV7-9, the J call TRBJ2-5; D may be TRBD2 (5 bases). Trimming cost V 5 bases and J 7 bases, with 14 bases left between them. CDR1 is SEHNR, CDR2 FQNEAQ, per germline (reference sequence). There are 13 residues in the CDR3. In nucleotides, the CDR3 is TGTGCCAGCAGCCGGGGTGTCCCCGGGACCCAGTACTTC. It encodes CASSRGVPGTQYF. Filled out from reference TRBV7-9 and TRBJ2-5, the complete variable domain reads DTGVSQNPRHKITKRGQNVTFRCDPISEHNRLYWYRQTLGQGPEFLTYFQNEAQLEKSRLLSDRFSAERPKGSFSTLEIQRTEQGDSAMYLCASSRGVPGTQYFGPGTRLLVL.

This clonotype was observed at least ten times. The V and J genes are TRBV5-1 and TRBJ2-1, with 7 bases lining up with TRBD2. Germline V gene lookup returns CDR1 SGHRS and CDR2 YFSETQ. The V gene end was trimmed by 0 bases and the J gene end by 7 bases; junction bases not matched to a gene: 4. CDR3 length equals 14 residues. The CDR3 coding sequence is TGCGCCAGCAGCTTGGGACTAGCAATAAATGAGCAGTTCTTC. Translating it yields CASSLGLAINEQFF.

This clonotype has just a few counts. The genes are TRBV3-1 and TRBJ2-2, with a possible D match to TRBD2 (5 bases). V lost 1 base, J lost 0 bases, and 9 bases lay in between. This CDR3 comprises 16 residues. Germline V CDR1 and CDR2: LGHDT, YNNKEL (reference sequence). CDR3 amino acids: CASSQVLGTNTGELFF. The CDR3 nucleotides are TGTGCCAGCAGCCAAGTGCTCGGGACGAACACCGGGGAGCTGTTTTTT.

The chain is built from TRBV18 and TRBJ2-5; D is uncertain. This CDR3 contains 14 residues. V lost 3 bases and J 5 bases, leaving 13 bases between the germline ends. Germline V gene lookup returns CDR1 KGHSH and CDR2 LQKENI. The CDR3 DNA reads as TGTGCCAGCTCACCCGGCCGGGCCCTGGAGACCCAGTACTTC. Residues: CASSPGRALETQYF.

This sequence joins TRBV12-3 or TRBV12-4 and TRBJ2-5; 8 nucleotides match TRBD1. Losses at the gene ends were 6 bases for V and 4 bases for J; bases not matched to a gene: 10. The CDR3 is 15 residues long. The CDR3 reads CASSLRTGSPETQYF. CDR3 nucleotides: TGTGCCAGCAGCCTAAGGACAGGGAGTCCAGAGACCCAGTACTTC.